This TCR beta chain stems from a study of shared clonotypes between healthy human individuals. At the level of the study: Each donor's CD8 memory used one plate, CD8 naive two, each CD4 subset three. Overall study results and limits: The four-donor shared clonotypes exceeded non-shared clonotypes in generation probability, with non-shared ones scoring lower.

The assay was immunoSEQ multiplex PCR, and TCRdb's table has in-frame clones only and misses some. This sample has some 500,000 clones, with about 96% found just once. All donors were healthy HIV-negative adults lacking recent acute infections or vaccinations. Trimming at V came to 6 bases and at J to 0 bases, leaving 7 bases not matched to a gene. Germline lookup yields CDR1 MDHEN and CDR2 SYDVKM. The CDR3 is made up of 15 amino acids. Concerning this clone itself: Its antigen is as yet unknown.

The origin of this receptor is a woman aged 25 to 39 in good health. The chain couples TRBV28 to TRBJ2-7; 8 bases are a match to TRBD1. The sample consisted of naive CD4+ T cells sorted from blood. The subset: CD45RA+ positively selected. The CDR3: CASSPGQEGSYEQYF. The CDR3 DNA sequence: TGTGCCAGCAGCCCGGGACAGGAGGGCTCCTACGAGCAGTACTTC. The entire variable domain, with the rest obtained from reference TRBV28 and TRBJ2-7, is as follows: DVKVTQSSRYLVKRTGEKVFLECVQDMDHENMFWYRQDPGLGLRLIYFSYDVKMKEKGDIPEGYSVSREKKERFSLILESASTNQTSMYLCASSPGQEGSYEQYFGPGTRLTVT.